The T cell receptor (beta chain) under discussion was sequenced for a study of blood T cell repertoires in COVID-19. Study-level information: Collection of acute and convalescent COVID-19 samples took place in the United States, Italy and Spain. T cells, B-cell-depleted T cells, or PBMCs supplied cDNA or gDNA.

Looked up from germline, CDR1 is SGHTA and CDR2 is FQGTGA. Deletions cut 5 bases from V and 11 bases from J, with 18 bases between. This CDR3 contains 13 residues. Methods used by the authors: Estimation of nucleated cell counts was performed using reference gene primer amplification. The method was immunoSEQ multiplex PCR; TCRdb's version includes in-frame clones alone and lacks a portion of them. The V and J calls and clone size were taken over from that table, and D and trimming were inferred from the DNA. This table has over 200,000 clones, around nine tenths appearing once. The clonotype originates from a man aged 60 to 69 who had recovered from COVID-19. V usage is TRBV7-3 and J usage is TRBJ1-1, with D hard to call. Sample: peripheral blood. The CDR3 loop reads CASSLTTGGEAFF. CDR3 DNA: TGTGCCAGCAGCCTGACGACCGGCGGTGAGGCTTTCTTT.